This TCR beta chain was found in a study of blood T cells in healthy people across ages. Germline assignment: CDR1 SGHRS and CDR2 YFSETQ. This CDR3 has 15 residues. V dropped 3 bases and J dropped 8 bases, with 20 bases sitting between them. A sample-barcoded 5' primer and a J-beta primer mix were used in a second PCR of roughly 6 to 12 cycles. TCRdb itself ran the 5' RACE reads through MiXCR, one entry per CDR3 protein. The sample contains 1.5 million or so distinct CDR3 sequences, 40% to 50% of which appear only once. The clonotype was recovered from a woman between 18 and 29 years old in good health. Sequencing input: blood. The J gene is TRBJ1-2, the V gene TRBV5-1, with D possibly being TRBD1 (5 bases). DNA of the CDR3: TGCGCCAGCAGCTCGACGGGGCGAACTTCCCAGGGCTACACCTTC. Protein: CASSSTGRTSQGYTF.